The 2 T cell receptor beta chains below were found in one sample sequenced in a study of CD8 T cells in Susac syndrome. Reverse transcription of roughly 0.5 to 1 ug RNA was performed with random hexamers. TCRdb re-called the immunoSEQ multiplex PCR reads with MiXCR, one entry per CDR3 protein. This table holds about 70,000 distinct CDR3 sequences, nearly 96% found once. The sequenced sample was CD4+ T cells from PBMCs. The source of these receptors is a human donor with multiple sclerosis.

This clonotype was found once. The CDR3, as DNA: TGTGCCAGCCAAGCGGGGCAAAAGGACGGGGAGCTGTTTTTT. Amino acid sequence: CASQAGQKDGELFF. The chain recombines TRBV5-4 with TRBJ2-2; 7 nucleotides line up with TRBD2. Germline CDR1 is SGHNT and CDR2 is YYREEE (reference sequence). Trimming took 7 bases from V and 7 from J; bases not matched to a gene: 10. The CDR3 spans 14 residues.

V gene TRBV6-5 combines with J gene TRBJ2-7; TRBD2 agrees at 12 bases. Looked up from germline, CDR1 is MNHEY and CDR2 is SVGAGI. The CDR3 has 13 amino acids. Germline trimming cut 6 bases from V and 9 bases from J; bases unmatched to any gene: 6. This chain's CDR3 is CASSILAGGWQYF. DNA for the CDR3: TGTGCCAGCAGCATACTAGCGGGGGGATGGCAGTACTTC.